This TCR beta chain was profiled in a study of T cells after yellow fever vaccination. This clonotype showed up just a few times. TCRdb redid the calling of the 5' RACE reads with MiXCR, one entry per CDR3 protein. Of about 630,000 distinct CDR3 sequences listed, approximately 13% are singletons. Trimming removed 0 bases from V and 7 bases from J; junction bases left unmatched: 12. The CDR3 is 18 amino acids. The germline V gene has CDR1 DFQATT and CDR2 SNEGSKA (reference sequence). The clonotype originates from a man aged 30 to 45 who received the YFV17D yellow fever vaccine. The V gene is TRBV20-1, the J gene TRBJ2-7, with 16 bases fitting TRBD2. The input for sequencing was PBMCs, taken on the day of the yellow fever booster vaccination. CDR3 nucleotides: TGCAGTGCTAGAGATTTGGGACAGGGGACTAGCGGGAGGGTTGAGCAGTACTTC. Amino acid sequence: CSARDLGQGTSGRVEQYF.